This entry concerns a single T cell receptor (beta chain). Its target antigen remains unknown. A much larger clone is a single base away; this may be a read error. Genomic DNA was used as template for profiling of TCR beta VDJ combinations and CDR3 sequences. TCR repertoire sequencing was run on an Illumina HiSeq 2000. As for how the authors treated the data: TRBV/TRBJ rearrangement plots, CDR3 size and DJ length profiles, and Simpson's diversity index were used to evaluate the repertoires. Whichever DNA sequence was most abundant in the deep sequencing data was defined as the immunodominant clone. CDR3 amino acid sequences were checked for sharing between subjects and were compared against published repertoires and the VDJdb database. In-frame beta chains were kept once TCRdb had trimmed the public reads at Q25 with fastp and called clones with MiXCR. Each CDR3 protein appears once, grouped with its most common genes and DNA. TCRdb, rather than the study authors, made the V and J calls. The sample includes 250,000 to 300,000 distinct CDR3 sequences, with 45% to 65% observed a single time. Under 1.5% of the sample lies in the top ten.

Inclusive of the bounding cysteine and phenylalanine, the CDR3 is 13 residues long. Here the CDR3 DNA is all that survives: 39 bases in frame from base 1. Deletion took 4 bases off V and 9 bases off J, with a span of 13 bases between the germline ends. CDR1 and CDR2 are drawn from the germline V gene: KGHSH, LQKENI. These data are taken from a study of CD8+CD57+ T cells in acquired aplastic anemia (dated by TCRdb to 2017 to 2018). Describing the broader study: A mean of about 3.2 ug of DNA, ranging from roughly 0.2 to 27.4 ug, was extracted from sorted CD4+ and CD8+ cells. A CD8+CD57+ expansion meant a frequency higher than the mean frequency seen in healthy subjects.

Patients chosen for sequencing had shown expansion of CD8+CD57+ cells by flow cytometry. Every patient had a diagnosis of severe acquired aplastic anemia based on International Study of Aplastic Anemia and Agranulocytosis and Camitta criteria. Patients had received no therapy at the time of blood sampling. TCR repertoires of sorted CD4+ and CD8+ blood T cells from severe aplastic anemia patients and healthy subjects were deep-sequenced in the study. Patients were enrolled under clinicaltrials.gov protocols 00001620, 01623167, 00001397, 00071045, 00081523 and 00961064 in the USA. Ficoll-Paque density gradient centrifugation was used to isolate peripheral blood mononuclear cells. Before DNA was extracted, CD4+ and CD8+ T cells were sorted using either FACS or magnetic beads. The investigation overall reported the following: Patients and healthy controls showed no significant difference in CD8+ Simpson's diversity (P=0.060). Roughly 29 CD8+ CDR3 sequences were found in both patients and controls but appeared to be highly expressed in patients and within the immunodominant clones of the patients.

The material sequenced was sorted CD4+, CD8+, or CD8+CD57+ T cells (not recorded which) from PBMCs. The origin of this receptor is a human donor with aplastic anemia. The chain is assembled from TRBV18 and TRBJ2-1; 6 matching bases give a weak D call of TRBD1. The CDR3 protein: CASSLQGTSEQFF. The DNA sequence follows: TGTGCCAGCTCACTACAGGGTACGTCTGAGCAGTTCTTC.